This T cell receptor (beta chain) stems from a study of T-cell reconstitution after alpha-beta-depleted transplantation in children. The TCRbeta library incorporated unique molecular identifiers. TCRdb recomputed calls from the PCR reads with MiXCR, one row per CDR3 protein. The table includes 360,000 or so distinct CDR3 sequences, approximately 20% detected once. This clonotype was detected many times. This CDR3 is built from 15 residues. With V trimmed by 1 base and J by 6 bases, 5 bases remained unmatched. The material was PBMCs from the stem cell graft donor, obtained from the stem cell graft. The chain employs TRBV12-3 or TRBV12-4 and TRBJ2-1; 8 bases are a match to TRBD1. This TCR was recovered from a human donor who donated a stem cell graft to a child with acute myeloid leukemia. CDR3 in DNA: TGTGCCAGCAGTTTAGGGACAGGGACGATCAATGAGCAGTTCTTC. It translates to CASSLGTGTINEQFF.